This TCR beta chain was retrieved from a study of cytomegalovirus exposure and HLA in healthy donors. General observations from the study: One later analysis reportedly identified an Asian-associated ancestry cluster that showed fewer N-insertions than the roughly 700-donor mean.

This PCR relied on a set of 60 Vbeta primers and 13 Jbeta primers. Clones were read by immunoSEQ multiplex PCR, and TCRdb kept only the in-frame ones, dropping some. This sample carries roughly 130,000 clones, roughly 82% of them seen once, and the ten largest clones take 10% to 12%. V was trimmed by 0 bases and J by 3 bases, leaving 9 bases between them. CDR3 length: 14 amino acids. The germline gives CDR1 SGHRS, CDR2 YFSETQ. For this clone: Its antigen is currently unknown.

What was sequenced was PBMCs. The chain combines TRBV5-1 with TRBJ1-1, with D perhaps matching TRBD1 (6 bases). The source of this sequence is a male donor in good health and CMV-seropositive. The CDR3 sequence is CASSLAGGHTEAFF. Here the CDR3 DNA reads TGCGCCAGCAGCTTGGCGGGGGGGCACACTGAAGCTTTCTTT.